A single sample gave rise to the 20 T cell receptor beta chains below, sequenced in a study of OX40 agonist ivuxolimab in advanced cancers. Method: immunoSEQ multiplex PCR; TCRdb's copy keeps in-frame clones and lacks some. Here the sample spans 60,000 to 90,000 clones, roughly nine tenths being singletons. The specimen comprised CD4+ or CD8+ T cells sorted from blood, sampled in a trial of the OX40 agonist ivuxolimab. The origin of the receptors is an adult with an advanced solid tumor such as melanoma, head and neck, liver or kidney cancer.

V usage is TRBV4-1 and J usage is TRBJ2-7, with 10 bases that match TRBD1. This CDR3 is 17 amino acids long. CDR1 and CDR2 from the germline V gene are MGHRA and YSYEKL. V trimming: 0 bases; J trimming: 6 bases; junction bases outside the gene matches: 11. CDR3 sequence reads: CASSQDFTGQGTGEQYF. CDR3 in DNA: TGCGCCAGCAGCCAAGATTTCACGGGACAGGGGACGGGCGAGCAGTACTTC.

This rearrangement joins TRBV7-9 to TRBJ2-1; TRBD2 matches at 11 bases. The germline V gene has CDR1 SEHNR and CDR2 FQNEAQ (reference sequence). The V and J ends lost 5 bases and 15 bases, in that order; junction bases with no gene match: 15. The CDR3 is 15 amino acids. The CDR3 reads CASSNDPGLAVRLFF. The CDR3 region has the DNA TGTGCCAGCAGCAACGACCCGGGACTAGCGGTGAGGTTGTTCTTC.

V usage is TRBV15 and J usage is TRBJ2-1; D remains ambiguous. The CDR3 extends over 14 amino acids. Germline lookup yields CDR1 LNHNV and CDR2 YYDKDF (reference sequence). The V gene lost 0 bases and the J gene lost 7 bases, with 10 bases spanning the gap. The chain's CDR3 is CATSREKVGNEQFF. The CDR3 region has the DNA TGTGCCACCAGCAGAGAGAAGGTGGGAAATGAGCAGTTCTTC.

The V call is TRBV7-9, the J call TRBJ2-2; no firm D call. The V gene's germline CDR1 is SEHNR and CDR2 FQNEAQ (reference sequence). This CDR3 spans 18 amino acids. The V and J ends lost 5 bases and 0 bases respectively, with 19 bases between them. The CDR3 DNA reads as TGTGCCAGCAGCCGCAGCAGAGCGCCAAGAGCGAACACCGGGGAGCTGTTTTTT. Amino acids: CASSRSRAPRANTGELFF.

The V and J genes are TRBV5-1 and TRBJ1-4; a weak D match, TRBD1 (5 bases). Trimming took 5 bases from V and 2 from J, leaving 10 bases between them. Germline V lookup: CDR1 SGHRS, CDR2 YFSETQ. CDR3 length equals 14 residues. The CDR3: CASSRDSTNEKLFF. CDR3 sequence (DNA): TGCGCCAGCAGTCGGGACTCCACTAATGAAAAACTGTTTTTT.

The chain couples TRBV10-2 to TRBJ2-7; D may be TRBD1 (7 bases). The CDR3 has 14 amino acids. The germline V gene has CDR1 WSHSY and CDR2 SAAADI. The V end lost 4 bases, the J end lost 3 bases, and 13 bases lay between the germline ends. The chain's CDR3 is CASSVGGTVYEQYF. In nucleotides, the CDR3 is TGCGCCAGCAGTGTCGGCGGGACAGTCTACGAGCAGTACTTC.

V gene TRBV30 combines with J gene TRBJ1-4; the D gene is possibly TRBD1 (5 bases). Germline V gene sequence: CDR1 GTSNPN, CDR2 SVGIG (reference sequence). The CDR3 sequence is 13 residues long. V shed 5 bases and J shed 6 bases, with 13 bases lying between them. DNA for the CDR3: TGTGCCTGGGGCGAGGGGAAGTATGAAAAACTGTTTTTT. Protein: CAWGEGKYEKLFF.

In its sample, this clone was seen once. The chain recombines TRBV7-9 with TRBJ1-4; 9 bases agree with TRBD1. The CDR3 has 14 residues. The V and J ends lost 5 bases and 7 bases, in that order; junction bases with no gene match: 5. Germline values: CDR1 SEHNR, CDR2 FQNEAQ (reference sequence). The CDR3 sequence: CASSTGQGSEKLFF. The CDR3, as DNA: TGTGCCAGCAGCACGGGACAGGGCAGTGAAAAACTGTTTTTT.

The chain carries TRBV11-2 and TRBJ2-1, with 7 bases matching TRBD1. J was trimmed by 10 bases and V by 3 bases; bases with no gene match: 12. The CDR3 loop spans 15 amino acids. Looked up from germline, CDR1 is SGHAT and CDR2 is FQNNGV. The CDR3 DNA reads TGTGCCAGCAGCTTGGCCGGGACAGTGTCGAGGGAGCAGTTCTTC. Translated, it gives CASSLAGTVSREQFF.

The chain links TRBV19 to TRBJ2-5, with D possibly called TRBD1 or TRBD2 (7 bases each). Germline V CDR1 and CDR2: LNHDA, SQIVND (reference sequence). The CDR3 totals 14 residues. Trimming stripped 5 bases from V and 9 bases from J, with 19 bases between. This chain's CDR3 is CASSSQGGPGAQYF. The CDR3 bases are TGTGCCAGTAGTTCCCAGGGGGGGCCCGGGGCCCAGTACTTC.

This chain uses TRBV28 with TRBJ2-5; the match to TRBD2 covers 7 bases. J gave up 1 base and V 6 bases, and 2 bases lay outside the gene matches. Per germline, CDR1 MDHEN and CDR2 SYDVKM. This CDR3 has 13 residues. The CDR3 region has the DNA TGTGCCAGCAGACCGGGAGGCCAAGAGACCCAGTACTTC. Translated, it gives CASRPGGQETQYF.

The CDR3 region has the DNA TGTGCCAGCAGTAGGCGGGGGGACTTTAGCTCCTACAATGAGCAGTTCTTC. Protein: CASSRRGDFSSYNEQFF. The rearrangement joins TRBV21-1 to TRBJ2-1; TRBD2 is the table's D call and was not checked against the DNA. TRBV21-1 is a recognized pseudogene. This CDR3 has 17 residues.

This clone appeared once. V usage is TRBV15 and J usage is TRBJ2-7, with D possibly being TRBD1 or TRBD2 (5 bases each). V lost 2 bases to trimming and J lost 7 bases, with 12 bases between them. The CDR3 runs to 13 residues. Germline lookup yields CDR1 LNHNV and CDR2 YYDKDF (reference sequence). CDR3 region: CATSRSTEGEQYF. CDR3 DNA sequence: TGTGCCACCAGCAGATCGACAGAGGGGGAGCAGTACTTC.

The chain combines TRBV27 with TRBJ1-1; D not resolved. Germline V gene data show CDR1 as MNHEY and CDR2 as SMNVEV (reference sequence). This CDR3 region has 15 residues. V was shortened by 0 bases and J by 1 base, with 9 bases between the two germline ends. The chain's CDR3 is CASSLSARRNTEAFF. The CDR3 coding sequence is TGTGCCAGCAGTTTATCGGCGAGGAGGAACACTGAAGCTTTCTTT.

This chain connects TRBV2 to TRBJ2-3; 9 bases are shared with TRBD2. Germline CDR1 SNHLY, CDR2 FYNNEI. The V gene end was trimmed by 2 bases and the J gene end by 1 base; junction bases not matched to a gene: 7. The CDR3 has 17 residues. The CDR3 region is CASSEISGGGRTDTQYF. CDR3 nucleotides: TGTGCCAGCAGTGAAATTAGCGGGGGAGGACGCACAGATACGCAGTATTTT.

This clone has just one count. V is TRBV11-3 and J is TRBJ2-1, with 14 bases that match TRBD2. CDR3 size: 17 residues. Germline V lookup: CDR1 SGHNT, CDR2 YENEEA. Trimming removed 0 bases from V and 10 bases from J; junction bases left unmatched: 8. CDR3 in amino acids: CASSLETGTSGSMEQFF. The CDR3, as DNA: TGTGCCAGCAGCTTAGAAACCGGGACTAGCGGGAGTATGGAGCAGTTCTTC.

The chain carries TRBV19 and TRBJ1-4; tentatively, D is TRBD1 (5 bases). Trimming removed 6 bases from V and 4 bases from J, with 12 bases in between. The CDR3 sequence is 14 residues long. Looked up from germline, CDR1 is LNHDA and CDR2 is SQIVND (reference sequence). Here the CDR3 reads CASSPRGGNEKLFF. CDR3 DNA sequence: TGTGCCAGTAGCCCAAGGGGAGGTAATGAAAAACTGTTTTTT.

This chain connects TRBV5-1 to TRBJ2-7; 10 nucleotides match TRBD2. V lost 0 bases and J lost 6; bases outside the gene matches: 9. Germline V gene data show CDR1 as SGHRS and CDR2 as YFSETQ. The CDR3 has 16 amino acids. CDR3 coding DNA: TGCGCCAGCAGCTTGGTTAGCGGGGGGAACTGGGGCGAGCAGTACTTC. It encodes CASSLVSGGNWGEQYF.

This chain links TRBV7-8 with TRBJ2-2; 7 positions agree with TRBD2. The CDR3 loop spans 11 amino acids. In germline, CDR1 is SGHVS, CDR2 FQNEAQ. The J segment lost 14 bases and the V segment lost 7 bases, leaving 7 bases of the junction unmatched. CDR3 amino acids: CASTLGRGLFF. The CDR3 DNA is TGTGCCAGCACCCTAGGGAGGGGCCTGTTTTTT. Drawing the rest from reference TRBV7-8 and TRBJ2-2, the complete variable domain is GAGVSQSPRYKVAKRGQDVALRCDPISGHVSLFWYQQALGQGPEFLTYFQNEAQLDKSGLPSDRFFAERPEGSVSTLKIQRTQQEDSAVYLCASTLGRGLFFGEGSRLTVL.

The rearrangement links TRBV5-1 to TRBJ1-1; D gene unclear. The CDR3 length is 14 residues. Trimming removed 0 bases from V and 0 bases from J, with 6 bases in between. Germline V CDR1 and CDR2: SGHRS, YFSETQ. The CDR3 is CASSLEGVNTEAFF. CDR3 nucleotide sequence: TGCGCCAGCAGCTTGGAAGGAGTGAACACTGAAGCTTTCTTT. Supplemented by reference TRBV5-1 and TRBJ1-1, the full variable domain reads KAGVTQTPRYLIKTRGQQVTLSCSPISGHRSVSWYQQTPGQGLQFLFEYFSETQRNKGNFPGRFSGRQFSNSRSEMNVSTLELGDSALYLCASSLEGVNTEAFFGQGTRLTVV.